The present TCR beta chain was sequenced within a study of graft-versus-host responses after intestinal transplantation (dated by TCRdb to the early 2020s). Notes on the research overall: The transplants that recipients received were multivisceral, liver-intestinal, or isolated intestinal. All recipients received anti-thymocyte globulin induction followed by maintenance tacrolimus and steroids for roughly three years. After intestinal transplantation, graft-versus-host and host-versus-graft alloreactive T cell clones in the graft, circulation and bone marrow were tracked using bulk TCR-beta CDR3 sequencing. Alloreactive clones were identified by sequencing pre-transplant mixed lymphocyte reaction products and comparing them with unstimulated pre-transplant donor and recipient T cells. The cohort enrolled 24 intestinal transplant recipients, one of whom was a retransplant, and a few patients without pretransplant specimens were excluded. Donor T cell macrochimerism was defined as a peak of at least 4% donor T cells among recipient peripheral blood mononuclear cells. Rather than going through the commercial service, samples from three later patients were sequenced in-house on an Illumina MiSeq and processed with MiXCR. General study outcomes and caveats: GvH clones turned up in recipient bone marrow, with some appearing earlier in ileal mucosa or blood, a pattern consistent with an intestinal mucosal origin. The relatively low number and heterogeneity of intestinal transplant patients limited the conclusions. Early after transplant, declines in HvG clones were associated with peak levels of circulating GvH clones. High GvH to HvG T cell clonal ratios were observed in the allografts of patients with donor T cell macrochimerism.

Dithiothreitol, EDTA incubations and collagenase D digestion were used to isolate intraepithelial and lamina propria lymphocytes from graft specimens. Bulk TCR-beta sequencing was performed on serial intestinal graft biopsy specimens collected as late as 600 days after transplant. Receptor amplification or capture employed the immunoSEQ multiplex PCR assay. For most patients, high-throughput TCR-beta CDR3 sequencing of genomic DNA was performed by Adaptive Biotechnologies. The authors' analysis ran thus. TCR sequencing data were retrieved from Adaptive's ImmunoSEQ software for some 19 patients, whereas a few other patients were processed with MiXCR and VDJtools. CDR3 nucleotide sequences shared between donor and recipient were removed because their origin could not be assigned. Alloreactive clones required at least 2-fold expansion over unstimulated cells and minimum CFSE-low frequency of 0.002% (template counts) or 0.001% (read counts). Clones detected in sequenced pre-transplant spleen, lymph node, or MLR CFSE-low populations of the donor or recipient were defined as mappable. The cumulative frequency of alloreactive clones was calculated as a percentage of all sequences, weighted by copy number. Entries here come from immuneACCESS through TCRdb and include only in-frame sequences with V and J called. Some clones fail to appear in such tables; in the studies checked, an unresolved V gene covers under half of the shortfall, and the cause of the remainder is unknown. V and J calls and clone size come straight from that table; D and trimming were deduced from the DNA. The sample yields about 7,600 clones; 70% to 85% were counted once. Together, the top ten hold about a tenth of the sample.

On this clone itself: There is no known antigen for this receptor. Base quality data are lacking; no much larger clone is found one base away.

From cysteine to phenylalanine, the CDR3 is 14 amino acids long. Just CDR3 DNA is preserved here, 42 bases in frame from base 1. Based on the germline V gene, the CDR1 and CDR2 sequences are SNHLY and FYNNEI. The trim is 0 bases for V and 6 bases for J, with a gap of 9 bases between the germline ends. The material sequenced was ileum tissue, taken about 130 days after transplant. Recombination connected TRBV2 to TRBJ1-5; the D gene cannot be named for sure. The sequence came from a human patient who received an intestinal transplant, so some T cells may come from the graft donor. The nucleotide sequence is given as TGTGCCAGCAGTGAAGCTAGGGCAGTTCAGCCCCAGCATTTT. Its amino acids are CASSEARAVQPQHF.